The 2 T cell receptor beta chains below all came from one sample that was sequenced in a study of blood T cell repertoires in COVID-19. The assay was immunoSEQ multiplex PCR, and TCRdb's table has in-frame clones only and misses some. This sample has roughly 67,000 clones, with roughly 92% found just once. The sequenced sample consisted of peripheral blood. These receptors came from a man in his sixties or seventies with active COVID-19.

V and J are TRBV3-1 (or the pseudogene TRBV3-2) and TRBJ1-1; TRBD1 matches 8 bases. Germline CDR1 is LGHDT and CDR2 is YNNKEL (reference sequence). V dropped 3 bases and J dropped 4; count of bases not matched to a gene: 4. The CDR3 has 14 residues. The CDR3 loop is CASSQGTGGTEAFF. The CDR3, as DNA: TGTGCCAGCAGCCAGGGAACAGGGGGCACTGAAGCTTTCTTT.

The chain is built from TRBV3-1 (or the pseudogene TRBV3-2) and TRBJ2-5; D call uncertain. The germline V gene has CDR1 LGHDT and CDR2 YNNKEL (reference sequence). The CDR3 spans 12 residues. Between the trimmed V and J ends, which lost 3 bases and 4 bases, there was a span of 6 bases. CDR3 sequence: CASSQLGETQYF. The CDR3 DNA is TGTGCCAGCAGCCAGCTAGGAGAGACCCAGTACTTC.